The 6 T cell receptor beta chains listed next were all sequenced from one sample in a study of radiotherapy plus CTLA-4 blockade in lung cancer. Clones were read by immunoSEQ multiplex PCR, and TCRdb kept only the in-frame ones, dropping some. Altogether approximately 60,000 clones are present, 70% to 85% being singletons, with the ten largest covering 4% to 5%. The material was peripheral blood, obtained from a patient treated with radiotherapy plus ipilimumab. These receptors originate from a human donor with non-small cell lung cancer who had a complete response to radiotherapy plus ipilimumab.

This chain uses TRBV29-1 with TRBJ1-3, with unresolved D. Germline V gives CDR1 SQVTM, CDR2 ANQGSEA. The CDR3 has 12 residues. Trimming cost V 7 bases and J 0 bases, with 7 bases left between them. The CDR3 loop reads CSASDSGNTIYF. The DNA for the CDR3 is TGCAGCGCCTCCGACTCTGGAAACACCATATATTTT. Combining the CDR3 with reference TRBV29-1 and TRBJ1-3 gives the whole variable domain SAVISQKPSRDICQRGTSLTIQCQVDSQVTMMFWYRQQPGQSLTLIATANQGSEATYESGFVIDKFPISRPNLTFSTLTVSNMSPEDSSIYLCSASDSGNTIYFGEGSWLTVV.

This chain links TRBV25-1 with TRBJ1-1; no definite D call. The ends were cut back, 2 bases at V and 0 bases at J, with 7 bases in the middle. The CDR3 is made up of 14 amino acids. Germline V lookup: CDR1 MGHDK, CDR2 SYGVNS. The CDR3 sequence is CASSEDFMNTEAFF. CDR3 DNA sequence: TGTGCCAGCAGTGAAGACTTCATGAACACTGAAGCTTTCTTT.

V and J are TRBV9 and TRBJ1-2; 9 positions match TRBD1. CDR1 SGDLS and CDR2 YYNGEE come from the germline V gene. The V segment lost 2 bases and the J segment 2 bases; nucleotides outside the gene matches: 4. CDR3 size: 15 residues. Here the CDR3 reads CASSVGTGTNYGYTF. Written as DNA, the CDR3 is TGTGCCAGCAGCGTCGGGACAGGGACGAACTATGGCTACACCTTC.

V and J are TRBV5-4 and TRBJ2-4; either TRBD1 or TRBD2 may supply D (5 bases each). Trimming removed 0 bases from V and 1 base from J, with 11 bases in between. CDR1 is SGHNT, CDR2 YYREEE, per germline (reference sequence). There are 16 residues in the CDR3. The CDR3 DNA follows: TGTGCCAGCAGCTTGGACGGGGCTTGGGCCAAAAACATTCAGTACTTC. Translation: CASSLDGAWAKNIQYF.

V usage is TRBV11-3 and J usage is TRBJ2-3; the D gene is possibly TRBD2 (6 bases). CDR1 and CDR2 from the germline V gene are SGHNT and YENEEA. Trimming took off 2 bases at V and 1 base at J, with 7 bases between the two ends. The CDR3 is 14 residues long. The CDR3 bases are TGTGCCAGCAGCTTAAGGGAGGGCACAGATACGCAGTATTTT. Amino acid sequence: CASSLREGTDTQYF.

This chain joins TRBV6-6 and TRBJ2-5; maybe TRBD2 (6 bases). Trimming removed 7 bases from V and 5 bases from J, with 14 bases in between. The CDR3 has 13 amino acids. Germline V gene lookup returns CDR1 MNHNY and CDR2 SVGAGI (reference sequence). The CDR3 region is CASTLRGRETQYF. The CDR3 DNA sequence: TGTGCCAGCACCTTACGGGGGAGGGAGACCCAGTACTTC.